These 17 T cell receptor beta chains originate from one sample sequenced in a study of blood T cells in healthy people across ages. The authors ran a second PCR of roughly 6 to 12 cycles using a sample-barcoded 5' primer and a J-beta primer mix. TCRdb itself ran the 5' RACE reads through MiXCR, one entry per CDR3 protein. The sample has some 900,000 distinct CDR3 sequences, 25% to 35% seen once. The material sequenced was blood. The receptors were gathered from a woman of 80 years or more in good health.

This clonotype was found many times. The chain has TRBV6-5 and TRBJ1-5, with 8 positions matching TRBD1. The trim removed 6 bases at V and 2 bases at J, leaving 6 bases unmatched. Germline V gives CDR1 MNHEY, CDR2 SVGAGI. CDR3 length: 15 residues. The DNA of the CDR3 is TGTGCCAGCAGGAAAGACAGGGGTGGCAATCAGCCCCAGCATTTT. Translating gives CASRKDRGGNQPQHF.

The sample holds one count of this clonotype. The CDR3 here is CASSLNRGLTETQYF. The DNA for the CDR3 is TGTGCCAGCAGCTTGAACAGGGGGCTGACGGAGACCCAGTACTTC. The J gene is TRBJ2-5, the V gene TRBV7-8, with TRBD1 identical over 9 bases. Looked up from germline, CDR1 is SGHVS and CDR2 is FQNEAQ. CDR3 length: 15 amino acids. V lost 3 bases and J lost 5; bases outside the gene matches: 7. The full variable domain, with the rest looked up from reference TRBV7-8 and TRBJ2-5, is GAGVSQSPRYKVAKRGQDVALRCDPISGHVSLFWYQQALGQGPEFLTYFQNEAQLDKSGLPSDRFFAERPEGSVSTLKIQRTQQEDSAVYLCASSLNRGLTETQYFGPGTRLLVL.

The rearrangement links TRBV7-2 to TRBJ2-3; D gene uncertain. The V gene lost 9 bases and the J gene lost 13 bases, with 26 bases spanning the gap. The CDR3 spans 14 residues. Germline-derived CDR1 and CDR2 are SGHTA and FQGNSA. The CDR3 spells CASSLESRSDQKYF. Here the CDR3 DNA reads TGTGCCAGTAGCCTTGAGTCTCGTTCCGACCAAAAGTATTTT.

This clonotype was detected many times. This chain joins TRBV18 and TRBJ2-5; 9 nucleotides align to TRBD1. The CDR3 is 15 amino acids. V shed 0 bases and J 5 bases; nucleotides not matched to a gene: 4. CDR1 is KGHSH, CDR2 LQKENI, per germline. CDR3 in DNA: TGTGCCAGCTCACCACCTGGGACAGGGCCGGAGACCCAGTACTTC. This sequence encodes CASSPPGTGPETQYF.

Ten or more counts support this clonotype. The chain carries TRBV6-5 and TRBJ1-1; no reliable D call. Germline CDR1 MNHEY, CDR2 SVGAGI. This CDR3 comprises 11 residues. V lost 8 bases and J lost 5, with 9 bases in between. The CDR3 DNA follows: TGTGCCAGCTGGGGTTTGACTGAAGCTTTCTTT. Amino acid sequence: CASWGLTEAFF.

CDR3 region: CASSHWRGGEKTQYF. Here the CDR3 DNA reads TGCGCCAGCAGCCATTGGCGGGGGGGCGAGAAGACCCAGTACTTC. V is TRBV4-3 and J is TRBJ2-4, with 9 bases fitting TRBD2. The J call may be incorrect, as the DNA end agrees better with TRBJ2-5. The germline V gene has CDR1 LGHNA and CDR2 YSLEER. The CDR3 spans 15 residues.

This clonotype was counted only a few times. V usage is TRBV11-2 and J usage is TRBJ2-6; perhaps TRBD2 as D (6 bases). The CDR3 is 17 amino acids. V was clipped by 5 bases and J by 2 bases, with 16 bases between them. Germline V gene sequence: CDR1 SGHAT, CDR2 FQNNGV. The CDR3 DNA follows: TGTGCCAGCAGCCTCTGGGGGGACGGTACTGGGGCCAACGTCCTGACTTTC. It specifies CASSLWGDGTGANVLTF.

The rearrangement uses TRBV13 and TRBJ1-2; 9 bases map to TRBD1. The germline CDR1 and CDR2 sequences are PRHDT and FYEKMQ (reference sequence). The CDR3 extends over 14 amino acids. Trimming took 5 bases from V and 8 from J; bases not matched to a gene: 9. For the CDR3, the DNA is TGTGCCAGCAGCCCGGACCGGGACAGGGACGGCTACACCTTC. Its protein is CASSPDRDRDGYTF.

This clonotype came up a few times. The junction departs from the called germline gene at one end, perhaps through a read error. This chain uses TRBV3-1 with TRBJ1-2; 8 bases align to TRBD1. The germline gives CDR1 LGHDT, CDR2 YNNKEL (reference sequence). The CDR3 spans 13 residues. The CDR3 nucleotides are TGTACCAGCAGCCAAGGACAGGGCATCGGCTACACCTTC. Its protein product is CTSSQGQGIGYTF.

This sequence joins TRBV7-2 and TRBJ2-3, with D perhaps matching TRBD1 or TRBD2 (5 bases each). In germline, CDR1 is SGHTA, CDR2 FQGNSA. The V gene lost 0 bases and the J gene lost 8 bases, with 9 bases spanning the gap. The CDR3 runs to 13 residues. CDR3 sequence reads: CASSLAGPPTQYF. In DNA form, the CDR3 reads TGTGCCAGCAGCTTAGCGGGACCCCCTACGCAGTATTTT.

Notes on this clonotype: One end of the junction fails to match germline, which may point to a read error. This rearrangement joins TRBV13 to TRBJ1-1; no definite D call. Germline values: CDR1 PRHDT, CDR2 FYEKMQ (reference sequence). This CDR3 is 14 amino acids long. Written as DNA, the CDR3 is TGTGCCAGGAGCTTACGGGAGGAGAGGACTGAAGCTTTCTTT. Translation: CARSLREERTEAFF.

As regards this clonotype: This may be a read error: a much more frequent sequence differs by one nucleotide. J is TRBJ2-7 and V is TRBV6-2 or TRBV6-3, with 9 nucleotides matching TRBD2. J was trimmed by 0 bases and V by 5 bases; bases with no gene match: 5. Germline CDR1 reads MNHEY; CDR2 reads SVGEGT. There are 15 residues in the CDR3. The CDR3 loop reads CASSRSGGSSYEQYV. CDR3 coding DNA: TGTGCCAGCAGTCGGAGCGGGGGGAGCTCCTACGAGCAGTACGTC.

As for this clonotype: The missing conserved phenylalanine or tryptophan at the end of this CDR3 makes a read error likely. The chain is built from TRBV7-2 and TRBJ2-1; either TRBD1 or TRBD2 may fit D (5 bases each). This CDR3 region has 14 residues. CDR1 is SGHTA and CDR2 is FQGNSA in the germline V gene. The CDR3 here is CASRIGTSYNDQFV. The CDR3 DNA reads TGTGCCAGCAGGATAGGGACCAGCTACAATGATCAGTTCGTC.

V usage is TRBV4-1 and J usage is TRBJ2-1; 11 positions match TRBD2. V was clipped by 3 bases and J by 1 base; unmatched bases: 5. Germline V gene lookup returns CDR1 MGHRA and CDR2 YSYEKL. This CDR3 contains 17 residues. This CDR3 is CASSHPSGGSSYNEQFF. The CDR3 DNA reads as TGCGCCAGCAGCCACCCTAGCGGGGGGTCTTCCTACAATGAGCAGTTCTTC.

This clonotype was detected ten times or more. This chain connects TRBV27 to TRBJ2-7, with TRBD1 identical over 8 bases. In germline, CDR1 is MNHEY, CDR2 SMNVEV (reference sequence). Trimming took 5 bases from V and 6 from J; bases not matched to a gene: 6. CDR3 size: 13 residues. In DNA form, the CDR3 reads TGTGCCAGCAGTGAAGGACAGGGTTCCGAGCAGTACTTC. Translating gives CASSEGQGSEQYF.

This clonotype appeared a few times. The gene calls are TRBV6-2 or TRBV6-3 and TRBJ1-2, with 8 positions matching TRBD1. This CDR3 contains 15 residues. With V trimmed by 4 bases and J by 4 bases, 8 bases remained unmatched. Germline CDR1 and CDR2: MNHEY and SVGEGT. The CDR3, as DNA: TGTGCCAGCAGTTCCACGGGACAGGCCACCTATGGCTACACCTTC. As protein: CASSSTGQATYGYTF.

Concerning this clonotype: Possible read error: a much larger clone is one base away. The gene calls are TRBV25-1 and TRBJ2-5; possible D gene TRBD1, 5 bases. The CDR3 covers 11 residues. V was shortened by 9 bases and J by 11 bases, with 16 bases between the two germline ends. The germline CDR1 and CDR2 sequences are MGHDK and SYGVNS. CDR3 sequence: CASIGVNEQYF. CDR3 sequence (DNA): TGTGCCAGTATAGGGGTAAATGAGCAGTACTTC.